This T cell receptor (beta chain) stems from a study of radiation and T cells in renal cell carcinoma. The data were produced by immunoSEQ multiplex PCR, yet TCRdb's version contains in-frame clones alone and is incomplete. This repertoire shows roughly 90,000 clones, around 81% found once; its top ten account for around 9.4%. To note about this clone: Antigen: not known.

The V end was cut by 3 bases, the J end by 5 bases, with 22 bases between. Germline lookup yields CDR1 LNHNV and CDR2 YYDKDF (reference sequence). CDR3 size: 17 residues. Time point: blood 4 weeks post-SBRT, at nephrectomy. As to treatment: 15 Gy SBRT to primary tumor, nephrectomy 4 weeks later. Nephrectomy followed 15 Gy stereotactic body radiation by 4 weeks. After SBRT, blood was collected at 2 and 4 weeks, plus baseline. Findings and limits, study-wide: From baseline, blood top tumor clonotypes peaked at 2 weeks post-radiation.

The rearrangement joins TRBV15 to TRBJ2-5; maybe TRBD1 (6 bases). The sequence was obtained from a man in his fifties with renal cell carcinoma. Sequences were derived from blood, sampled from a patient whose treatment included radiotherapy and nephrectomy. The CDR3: CATSSRPGQLAPETQYF. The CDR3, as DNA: TGTGCCACCAGCAGCCGTCCCGGACAGTTAGCTCCGGAGACCCAGTACTTC.